The 13 T cell receptor beta chains listed next were all sequenced from one sample in a study of CD8 T cells in ankylosing spondylitis. From the 5' RACE reads, TCRdb called clonotypes with MiXCR, one entry per CDR3 protein. The table has under 250,000 distinct CDR3 sequences, under 12% seen once. The source material was blood, either unsorted or a sorted T cell fraction (not recorded which). The receptors originated from a male donor with ankylosing spondylitis or in good health (not recorded which).

This clonotype was seen repeatedly, ten times or more. The chain joins TRBV5-1 to TRBJ2-3; TRBD2 aligns across 11 bases. There are 18 residues in the CDR3. Germline trimming cut 0 bases from V and 0 bases from J; bases unmatched to any gene: 6. Germline V CDR1 and CDR2: SGHRS, YFSETQ. Written as DNA, the CDR3 is TGCGCCAGCAGCTTGGGCGGGACTAGCGGCATGAGCACAGATACGCAGTATTTT. Its protein is CASSLGGTSGMSTDTQYF.

This clonotype occurred many times. The V and J genes are TRBV5-1 and TRBJ2-7; 7 bases agree with TRBD1. This CDR3 is built from 15 residues. Losses at the gene ends were 0 bases for V and 1 base for J; bases not matched to a gene: 4. The V gene's germline CDR1 is SGHRS and CDR2 YFSETQ. The CDR3 DNA sequence: TGCGCCAGCAGCTTGGGACAGGGAATTTCCTACGAGCAGTACTTC. Translating it yields CASSLGQGISYEQYF. Combining the CDR3 with reference TRBV5-1 and TRBJ2-7 gives the whole variable domain KAGVTQTPRYLIKTRGQQVTLSCSPISGHRSVSWYQQTPGQGLQFLFEYFSETQRNKGNFPGRFSGRQFSNSRSEMNVSTLELGDSALYLCASSLGQGISYEQYFGPGTRLTVT.

With respect to this clonotype: A single base separates this from a much larger clone, so it may be a read error. The chain has TRBV4-1 and TRBJ2-1; tentatively, D is TRBD2 (5 bases). The germline V and J ends were trimmed by 0 bases and 1 base, with 10 bases remaining between them. This CDR3 contains 16 residues. Germline CDR1 reads MGHRA; CDR2 reads YSYEKL. The CDR3 here is CASSQDISVSYNEQFF. CDR3 coding DNA: TGCGCCAGCAGCCAAGATATTAGCGTATCCTACAATGAGCAGTTCTTC.

This clonotype has a count of ten or more. The chain recombines TRBV5-1 with TRBJ2-2; 8 bases are shared with TRBD1. This CDR3 comprises 13 residues. Germline-derived CDR1 and CDR2 are SGHRS and YFSETQ. With 7 bases clipped from V and 4 bases from J, the junction kept 3 bases outside the gene matches. The CDR3 region has the DNA TGCGCCAGCCGGACAGGGAGCACCGGGGAGCTGTTTTTT. Its translation: CASRTGSTGELFF. The full variable domain, rest sourced from reference TRBV5-1 and TRBJ2-2, is KAGVTQTPRYLIKTRGQQVTLSCSPISGHRSVSWYQQTPGQGLQFLFEYFSETQRNKGNFPGRFSGRQFSNSRSEMNVSTLELGDSALYLCASRTGSTGELFFGEGSRLTVL.

This clonotype was seen more than once but under ten times. The chain has TRBV7-8 and TRBJ2-7; the D is unclear. Deletions cut 5 bases from V and 2 bases from J, with 13 bases between. In germline, CDR1 is SGHVS, CDR2 FQNEAQ. This CDR3 has 14 amino acids. The CDR3 DNA sequence: TGTGCCAGCAGCGTAGAAGACGGAACCTACGAGCAGTACTTC. This sequence encodes CASSVEDGTYEQYF. The variable domain in full, completed from reference TRBV7-8 and TRBJ2-7, reads GAGVSQSPRYKVAKRGQDVALRCDPISGHVSLFWYQQALGQGPEFLTYFQNEAQLDKSGLPSDRFFAERPEGSVSTLKIQRTQQEDSAVYLCASSVEDGTYEQYFGPGTRLTVT.

This clonotype was detected a few times. This chain joins TRBV11-1 and TRBJ2-1; D unclear. The CDR3 runs to 14 residues. Germline V gives CDR1 SGHAT, CDR2 FQDESV (reference sequence). Trimming shortened V by 5 bases and J by 0 bases, and 8 bases separated the two germline ends. For the CDR3, the DNA is TGTGCCAGCAGCCCCCAGAGCTCCTACAATGAGCAGTTCTTC. Translation: CASSPQSSYNEQFF.

This clonotype was recorded a few times. The chain joins TRBV20-1 to TRBJ2-1; tentatively, D is TRBD2 (5 bases). Germline CDR1 reads DFQATT; CDR2 reads SNEGSKA (reference sequence). V lost 3 bases, J lost 3 bases, and 15 bases lay in between. The CDR3 has 15 residues. In DNA, the CDR3 is TGCAGTGCTAGCGTGGACTCCGCGAACTACAATGAGCAGTTCTTC. It encodes CSASVDSANYNEQFF.

This clonotype has a count of ten or more. Written as DNA, the CDR3 is TGTGCCAGCAGTTTGGGGGTACGTCAGCCCCAGCATTTT. Protein product: CASSLGVRQPQHF. The chain carries TRBV27 and TRBJ1-5; possibly TRBD1 for D (5 bases). The CDR3 has 13 amino acids. V was pared by 3 bases and J by 6 bases, with 9 bases between. Germline CDR1 reads MNHEY; CDR2 reads SMNVEV (reference sequence).

This clonotype was seen more than once but under ten times. The chain is built from TRBV7-2 and TRBJ2-1, with 11 positions matching TRBD2. CDR1 and CDR2 from the germline V gene are SGHTA and FQGNSA. The length of the CDR3 is 13 residues. Germline trimming cut 5 bases from V and 12 bases from J; bases unmatched to any gene: 6. The CDR3: CASSTQGLAGQFF. Here the CDR3 DNA reads TGTGCCAGCAGCACTCAAGGACTAGCGGGGCAGTTCTTC.

The table lists this clonotype with many counts. The chain joins TRBV29-1 to TRBJ2-7, with 7 bases identical to TRBD1. Germline V gene data show CDR1 as SQVTM and CDR2 as ANQGSEA. With V trimmed by 6 bases and J by 2 bases, 4 bases remained unmatched. The CDR3 contains 12 residues. In nucleotides, the CDR3 is TGCAGCGTGCGACAGGGACCCTACGAGCAGTACTTC. It translates to CSVRQGPYEQYF.

This clonotype was counted ten times or more. The CDR3 sequence: CASSLGQGADEQYF. The CDR3 region has the DNA TGTGCCAGCAGCTTAGGACAGGGGGCGGACGAGCAGTACTTC. The chain couples TRBV7-6 to TRBJ2-7; 10 bases match TRBD1. Per the germline V gene, CDR1 is SGHVS and CDR2 is FNYEAQ. This CDR3 is 14 amino acids long. V was clipped by 1 base and J by 5 bases; unmatched bases: 2.

This clonotype came up many times. This rearrangement joins TRBV12-3 or TRBV12-4 to TRBJ2-2; D call uncertain. With 1 base removed from V and 6 bases from J, the gap between germline ends came to 9 bases. The CDR3 loop spans 14 amino acids. CDR3 nucleotides: TGTGCCAGCAGTTTAGATGTCCTGGCCGGGGAGCTGTTTTTT. Translated: CASSLDVLAGELFF.

This clonotype was observed at least ten times. The genes are TRBV6-1 and TRBJ2-7, with TRBD1 matching over 9 bases. V lost 2 bases, J lost 6 bases, and 5 bases stayed unmatched. The CDR3 is 14 amino acids. The germline V gene encodes CDR1 MNHNS and CDR2 SASEGT. This chain's CDR3 is CASSERGQGSEQYF. CDR3 DNA: TGTGCCAGCAGTGAACGGGGACAGGGAAGCGAGCAGTACTTC.